A selection of T cell receptor beta chains follows, all from one sample in a study of identical twins. A single record per CDR3 protein comes from TCRdb applying MiXCR to the 5' RACE reads. The table lists 500,000 to 700,000 distinct CDR3 sequences, roughly 7.1% of them singletons. Separately, the same data were catalogued under a study of yellow fever vaccine responses in identical twins.

Sequenced input: PBMCs. The source of these receptors is a woman between 18 and 30 years old in good health. Each CDR3 is given with its conserved first and last residue. The D gene is left open where the match is weak. Not every row has a clone size; where given, it reads once, few, many or a size class.

>.|TRBV2|.|TRBJ1-2
CASSLTTVNYGYTF
TGTGCCAGCAGTCTAACGACAGTCAACTATGGCTACACCTTC
>TRBD1|TRBV20-1|.|TRBJ2-5
CSATPETGGGETQYF
TGCAGTGCCACCCCCGAGACAGGGGGCGGTGAGACCCAGTACTTC
>TRBD2|TRBV20-1|few|TRBJ2-3
CSARDLREKPDTQYF
TGCAGTGCTAGAGATTTGCGGGAGAAACCAGATACGCAGTATTTT
>TRBD1|TRBV7-2|.|TRBJ2-3
CASSSPTGVTDTQYF
TGTGCCAGCAGCTCACCTACAGGGGTCACAGATACGCAGTATTTT
>.|TRBV20-1|few|TRBJ2-7
CSAREVTSYEQYF
TGCAGTGCTAGAGAGGTCACCTCCTACGAGCAGTACTTC
>.|TRBV29-1|.|TRBJ2-7
CSVGGRRQGDYEQYF
TGCAGCGTTGGGGGCCGGCGACAAGGCGACTACGAGCAGTACTTC
>.|TRBV7-9|.|TRBJ1-2
CASSLVAPLGYGYTF
TGTGCCAGCAGCTTAGTGGCTCCCCTTGGGTATGGCTACACCTTC
>.|TRBV10-3|many|TRBJ2-7
CAISEPEMYEQYF
TGTGCCATCAGTGAGCCGGAAATGTACGAGCAGTACTTC
>.|TRBV5-4|.|TRBJ2-7
CASSPFMGASSYEQYF
TGTGCCAGCAGCCCTTTTATGGGGGCTAGCTCCTACGAGCAGTACTTC
>TRBD2|TRBV5-1|few|TRBJ2-1
CASSLALAGAEEQFF
TGCGCCAGCAGCTTGGCCCTAGCGGGAGCTGAAGAGCAGTTCTTC
>.|TRBV7-6|.|TRBJ2-7
CASSLAPTAGEASYEQYF
TGTGCCAGCAGCTTAGCTCCCACGGCAGGGGAGGCTTCCTACGAGCAGTACTTC
>.|TRBV24-1|many|TRBJ2-7
CATSDSGFEQYF
TGTGCCACCAGTGATTCCGGGTTCGAGCAGTACTTC
>.|TRBV5-1|.|TRBJ2-2
CASSLAEVTGELFF
TGCGCCAGCAGCTTGGCCGAGGTCACCGGGGAGCTGTTTTTT
>.|TRBV5-6|many|TRBJ2-7
CASSLQGPYEQYF
TGTGCCAGCAGCTTGCAGGGGCCCTACGAGCAGTACTTC
>TRBD1|TRBV5-1|many|TRBJ1-1
CASSLRPDRGTEAFF
TGCGCCAGCAGCTTACGACCGGACAGGGGAACTGAAGCTTTCTTT
>TRBD1|TRBV10-2|.|TRBJ1-1
CASSADRGHEAFF
TGCGCCAGCAGTGCGGACAGGGGACATGAAGCTTTCTTT